The 13 T cell receptor beta chains below come from one sample, sequenced in a study of T cells in Graves' hyperthyroidism and ophthalmopathy. RNA transcripts were the template for amplifying TCR beta CDR3 regions. HTBI primers were the set used in a first-round RT-PCR of the TCR CDR3. TCRdb re-called the multiplex PCR reads through MiXCR, storing one row per CDR3 protein. The table shows 530,000 or so distinct CDR3 sequences, with approximately 25% occurring only once. The sequencing sample was made of blood. These receptors all come from a woman aged 25 to 39 with Graves' ophthalmopathy.

About this clonotype itself: Just one base apart from a much larger clone, this may be a read error. This chain joins TRBV29-1 and TRBJ1-5; no firm D call. The CDR3 length is 14 residues. The V end lost 6 bases, the J end lost 3 bases, and 15 bases lay between the germline ends. CDR1 and CDR2 (germline): SQVTM, ANQGSEA. The CDR3 region has the DNA TGCAGCGTGCAAGGCCCGGGAGACAATCAGCCCCAGCATTTT. Translating it yields CSVQGPGDNQPQHF.

This clonotype was counted a single time. The V and J genes are TRBV12-3 or TRBV12-4 and TRBJ2-5, with D unclear. The CDR3 length is 14 residues. V gave up 8 bases and J gave up 4 bases, with 17 bases separating them. This chain's CDR3 is CASQTRLVRETQYF. The CDR3 DNA reads as TGTGCCAGCCAGACCAGGCTGGTTCGAGAGACCCAGTACTTC.

This clonotype has ten or more counts. V is TRBV4-2 and J is TRBJ1-3; D unresolved. Trimming cost V 3 bases and J 0 bases, with 18 bases left between them. The CDR3 length is 18 residues. Germline-derived CDR1 and CDR2 are LGHNA and YNFKEQ. For the CDR3, the DNA is TGTGCCAGCAGCCATCGTCCGAGGACTTTCCGCTCTGGAAACACCATATATTTT. Its protein is CASSHRPRTFRSGNTIYF.

A few counts support this clonotype. The V gene is TRBV12-3 or TRBV12-4, the J gene TRBJ1-1; weak D call: TRBD1 (6 bases). Trimming shortened V by 7 bases and J by 0 bases, and 12 bases separated the two germline ends. The CDR3 is 14 amino acids. In nucleotides, the CDR3 is TGTGCCAGCAAAAACAGGGAGTTGAACACTGAAGCTTTCTTT. Its protein is CASKNRELNTEAFF.

This clonotype occurred many times. The chain employs TRBV30 and TRBJ1-1; possibly TRBD1 for D (5 bases). Germline V gene data show CDR1 as GTSNPN and CDR2 as SVGIG (reference sequence). The CDR3 loop spans 16 amino acids. V was shortened by 4 bases and J by 1 base, with 19 bases between the two germline ends. For the CDR3, the DNA is TGTGCCTGGAATGACGCCCCGGGGGGACGGAACACTGAAGCTTTCTTT. This gives the protein CAWNDAPGGRNTEAFF.

This clonotype appeared many times. The chain carries TRBV12-3 or TRBV12-4 and TRBJ1-1, with D perhaps TRBD1 (5 bases). Trimming removed 6 bases from V and 2 bases from J, with 7 bases in between. The CDR3 loop spans 12 amino acids. CDR3 region: CASRTANTEAFF. Here the CDR3 DNA reads TGTGCCAGCAGGACAGCCAACACTGAAGCTTTCTTT.

This clonotype was recorded many times. This sequence joins TRBV6-2 or TRBV6-3 and TRBJ1-1, with D perhaps matching TRBD1 (6 bases). This CDR3 contains 15 residues. The germline V and J ends were trimmed by 2 bases and 7 bases, with 17 bases remaining between them. Germline V gene data show CDR1 as MNHEY and CDR2 as SVGEGT. The CDR3 protein is CASSYRNRAVVEAFF. For the CDR3, the DNA is TGTGCCAGCAGTTACAGGAACAGGGCGGTGGTTGAAGCTTTCTTT.

The CDR3 here is CASSEGRVGRWYEQYF. In DNA form, the CDR3 reads TGTGCCAGCAGTGAAGGCAGGGTAGGTAGATGGTACGAGCAGTACTTC. The rearrangement links TRBV6-1 to TRBJ2-7, with a weak D call TRBD1 (5 bases). CDR1 is MNHNS and CDR2 is SASEGT in the germline V gene. With 1 base removed from V and 4 bases from J, the gap between germline ends came to 17 bases. There are 16 residues in the CDR3.

This clonotype was picked up many times. The chain links TRBV6-1 to TRBJ1-1; a weak D match, TRBD1 (5 bases). CDR1 and CDR2 from the germline V gene are MNHNS and SASEGT. This CDR3 spans 13 amino acids. V was clipped by 10 bases and J by 6 bases, with 18 bases between them. The CDR3 coding sequence is TGTGCCACCCGCCAGGGTGACGTGCCTGAAGCTTTCTTT. It yields the protein CATRQGDVPEAFF.

For this clonotype: This may be a read error, as it is one base from a much larger clone. V and J are TRBV5-1 and TRBJ2-3; 9 bases are shared with TRBD2. With 1 base clipped from V and 4 bases from J, the junction kept 7 bases outside the gene matches. Germline V lookup: CDR1 SGHRS, CDR2 YFSETQ. CDR3 length: 16 residues. This chain's CDR3 is CASSLSARGGSDTQYF. The CDR3 DNA reads TGCGCCAGCAGCTTGAGCGCGCGGGGGGGCTCAGATACGCAGTATTTT.

The J gene is TRBJ1-3, the V gene TRBV18, with unresolved D. This CDR3 comprises 18 residues. Deletions cut 2 bases from V and 0 bases from J, with 17 bases between. Germline CDR1 is KGHSH and CDR2 is LQKENI. The CDR3 nucleotides read TGTGCCAGCTCACCAATATTTACAGCTGGATACTCTGGAAACACCATATATTTT. Its translation: CASSPIFTAGYSGNTIYF.

This clonotype was detected a few times. This chain uses TRBV18 with TRBJ2-3; 12 bases are a match to TRBD1. The CDR3 totals 15 residues. V lost 5 bases, J lost 5 bases, and 5 bases stayed unmatched. Germline loops: CDR1 KGHSH, CDR2 LQKENI. This CDR3 is CASSTRDRGQDTQYF. For the CDR3, the DNA is TGTGCCAGCTCAACCCGGGACAGGGGGCAAGATACGCAGTATTTT.

This clonotype showed up just a few times. The rearrangement joins TRBV6-2 or TRBV6-3 to TRBJ2-5, with 13 bases lining up with TRBD2. Germline lookup yields CDR1 MNHEY and CDR2 SVGEGT. Germline trimming cut 2 bases from V and 7 bases from J; bases unmatched to any gene: 16. This CDR3 has 19 amino acids. CDR3: CASSYLGLAGSSPGLTQYF. The CDR3 coding sequence is TGTGCCAGCAGTTACCTGGGACTAGCGGGGTCCTCGCCGGGGCTGACCCAGTACTTC.